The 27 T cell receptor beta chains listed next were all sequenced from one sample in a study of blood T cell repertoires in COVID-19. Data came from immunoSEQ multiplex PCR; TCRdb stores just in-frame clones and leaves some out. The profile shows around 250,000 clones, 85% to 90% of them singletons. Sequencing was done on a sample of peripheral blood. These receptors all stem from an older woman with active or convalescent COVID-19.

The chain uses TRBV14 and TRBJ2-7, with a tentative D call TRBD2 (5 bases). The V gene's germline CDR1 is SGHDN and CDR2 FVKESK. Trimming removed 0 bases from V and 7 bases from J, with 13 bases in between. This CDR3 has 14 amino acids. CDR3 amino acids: CASSQDQTRGEQYF. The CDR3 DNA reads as TGTGCCAGCAGCCAAGATCAAACAAGAGGGGAGCAGTACTTC.

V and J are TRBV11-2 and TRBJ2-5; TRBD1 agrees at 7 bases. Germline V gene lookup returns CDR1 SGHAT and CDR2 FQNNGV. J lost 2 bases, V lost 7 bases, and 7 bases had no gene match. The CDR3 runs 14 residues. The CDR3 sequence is CASNTGTAQETQYF. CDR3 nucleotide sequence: TGTGCCAGCAACACAGGGACAGCTCAAGAGACCCAGTACTTC.

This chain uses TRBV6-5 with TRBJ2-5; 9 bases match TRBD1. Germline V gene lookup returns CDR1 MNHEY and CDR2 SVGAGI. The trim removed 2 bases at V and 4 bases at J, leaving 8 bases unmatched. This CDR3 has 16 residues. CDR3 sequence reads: CASSYTSGTGRETQYF. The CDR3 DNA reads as TGTGCCAGCAGTTACACGTCCGGGACAGGGCGAGAGACCCAGTACTTC.

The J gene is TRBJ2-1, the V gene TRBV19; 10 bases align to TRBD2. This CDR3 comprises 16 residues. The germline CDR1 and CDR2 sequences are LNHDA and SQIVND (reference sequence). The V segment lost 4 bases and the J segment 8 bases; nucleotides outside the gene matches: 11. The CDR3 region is CASSRGAGGLMDEQFF. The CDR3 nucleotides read TGTGCCAGTAGTAGAGGAGCGGGGGGGCTCATGGATGAGCAGTTCTTC.

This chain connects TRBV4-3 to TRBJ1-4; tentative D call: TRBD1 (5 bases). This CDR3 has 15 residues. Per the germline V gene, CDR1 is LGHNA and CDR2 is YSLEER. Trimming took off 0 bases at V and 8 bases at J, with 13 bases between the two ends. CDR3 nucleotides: TGCGCCAGCAGCCAAGATGTGGCAGGGAGGGAAAAACTGTTTTTT. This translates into CASSQDVAGREKLFF.

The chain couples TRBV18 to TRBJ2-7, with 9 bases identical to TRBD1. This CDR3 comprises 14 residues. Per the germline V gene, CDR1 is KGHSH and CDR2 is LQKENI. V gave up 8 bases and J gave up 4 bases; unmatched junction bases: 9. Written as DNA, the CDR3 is TGTGCCAGCGCCGTTGGACAGGGGACGTACGAGCAGTACTTC. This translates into CASAVGQGTYEQYF.

This CDR3 is CASSYSSGTGFGGYTF. In DNA form, the CDR3 reads TGTGCCAGCAGTTACTCCTCCGGGACAGGGTTCGGAGGCTACACCTTC. The chain joins TRBV6-5 to TRBJ1-2, with 9 nucleotides matching TRBD1. Per the germline V gene, CDR1 is MNHEY and CDR2 is SVGAGI. Unmatched junction bases numbered 10, after V lost 0 bases and J lost 8 bases. CDR3 length: 16 residues.

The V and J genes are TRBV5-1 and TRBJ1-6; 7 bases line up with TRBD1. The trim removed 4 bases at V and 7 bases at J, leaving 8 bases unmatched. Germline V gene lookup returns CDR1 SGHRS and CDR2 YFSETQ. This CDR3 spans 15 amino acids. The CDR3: CASSPMGQNNSPLHF. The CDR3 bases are TGCGCCAGCAGCCCCATGGGACAGAACAATTCACCCCTCCACTTT.

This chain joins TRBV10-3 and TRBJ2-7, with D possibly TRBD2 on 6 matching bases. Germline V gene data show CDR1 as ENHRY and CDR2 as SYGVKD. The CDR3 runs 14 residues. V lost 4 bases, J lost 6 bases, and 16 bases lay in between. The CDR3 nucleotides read TGTGCCATCAGTGGGGCGCGAGGGAGGACCGAGCAGTACTTC. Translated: CAISGARGRTEQYF.

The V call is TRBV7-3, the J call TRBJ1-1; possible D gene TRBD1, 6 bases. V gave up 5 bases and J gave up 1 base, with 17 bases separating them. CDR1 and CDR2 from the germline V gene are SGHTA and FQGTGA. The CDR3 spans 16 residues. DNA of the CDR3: TGTGCCAGCAGCCCGCCCCCAGGGGTCGAGAACACTGAAGCTTTCTTT. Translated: CASSPPPGVENTEAFF.

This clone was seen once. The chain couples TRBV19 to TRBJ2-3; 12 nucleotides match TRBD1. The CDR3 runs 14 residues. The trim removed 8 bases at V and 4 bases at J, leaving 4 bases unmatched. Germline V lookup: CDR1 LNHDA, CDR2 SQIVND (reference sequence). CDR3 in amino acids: CASGTGGSPDTQYF. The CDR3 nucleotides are TGTGCCAGTGGGACAGGGGGCTCTCCAGATACGCAGTATTTT.

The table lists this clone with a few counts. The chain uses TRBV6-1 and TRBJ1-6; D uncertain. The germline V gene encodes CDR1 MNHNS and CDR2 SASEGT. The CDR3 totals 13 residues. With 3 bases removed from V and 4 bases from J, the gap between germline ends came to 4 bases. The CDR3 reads CASSDYYNSPLHF. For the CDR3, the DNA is TGTGCCAGCAGTGATTATTATAATTCACCCCTCCACTTT.

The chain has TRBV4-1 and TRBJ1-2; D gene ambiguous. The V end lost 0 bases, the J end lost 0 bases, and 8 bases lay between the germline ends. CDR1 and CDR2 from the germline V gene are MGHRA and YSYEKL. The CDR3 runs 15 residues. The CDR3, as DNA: TGCGCCAGCAGCCAAGATGAGGGATCTAACTATGGCTACACCTTC. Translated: CASSQDEGSNYGYTF.

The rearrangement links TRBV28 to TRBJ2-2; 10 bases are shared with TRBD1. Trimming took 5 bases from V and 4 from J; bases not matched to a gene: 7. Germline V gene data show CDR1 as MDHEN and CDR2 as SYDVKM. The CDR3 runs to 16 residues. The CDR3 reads CASSPDRGQGTGELFF. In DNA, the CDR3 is TGTGCCAGCAGTCCTGACAGGGGGCAAGGCACCGGGGAGCTGTTTTTT.

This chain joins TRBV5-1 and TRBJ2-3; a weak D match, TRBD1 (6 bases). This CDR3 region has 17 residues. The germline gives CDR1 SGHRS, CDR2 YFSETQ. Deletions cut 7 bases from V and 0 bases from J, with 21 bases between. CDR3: CASLRTAAMTSTDTQYF. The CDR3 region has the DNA TGCGCCAGCTTGCGGACAGCGGCTATGACTAGCACAGATACGCAGTATTTT.

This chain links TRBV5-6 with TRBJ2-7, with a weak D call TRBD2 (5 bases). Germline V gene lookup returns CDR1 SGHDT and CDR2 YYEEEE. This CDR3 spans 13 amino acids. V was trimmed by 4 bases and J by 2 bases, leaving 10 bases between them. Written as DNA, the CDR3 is TGTGCCAGCAGCCCCTCCGGGGCCTACGAGCAGTACTTC. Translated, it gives CASSPSGAYEQYF.

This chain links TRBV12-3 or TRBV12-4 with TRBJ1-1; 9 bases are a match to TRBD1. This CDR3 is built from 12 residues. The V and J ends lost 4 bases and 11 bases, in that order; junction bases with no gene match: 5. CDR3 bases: TGTGCCAGCAGTTCCGGGACAGGGAAGGCTTTCTTT. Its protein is CASSSGTGKAFF.

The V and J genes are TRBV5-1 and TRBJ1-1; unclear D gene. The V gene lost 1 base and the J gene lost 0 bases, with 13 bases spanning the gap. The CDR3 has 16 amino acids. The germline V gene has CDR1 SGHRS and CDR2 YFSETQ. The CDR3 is CASSLTEPSLNTEAFF. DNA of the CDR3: TGCGCCAGCAGCTTGACCGAGCCGTCCTTGAACACTGAAGCTTTCTTT.

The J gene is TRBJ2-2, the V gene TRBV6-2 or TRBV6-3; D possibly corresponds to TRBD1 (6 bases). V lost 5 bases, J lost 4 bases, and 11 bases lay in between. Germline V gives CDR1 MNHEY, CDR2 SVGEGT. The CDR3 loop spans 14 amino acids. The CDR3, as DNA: TGTGCCAGCAGTAGGGGGTCCTCCACCGGGGAGCTGTTTTTT. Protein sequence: CASSRGSSTGELFF.

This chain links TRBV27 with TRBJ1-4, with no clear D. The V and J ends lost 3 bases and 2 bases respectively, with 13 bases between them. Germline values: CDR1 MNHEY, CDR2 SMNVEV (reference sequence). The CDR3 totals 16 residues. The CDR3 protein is CASSFGPPPTNEKLFF. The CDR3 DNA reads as TGTGCCAGCAGTTTTGGGCCACCCCCCACTAATGAAAAACTGTTTTTT.

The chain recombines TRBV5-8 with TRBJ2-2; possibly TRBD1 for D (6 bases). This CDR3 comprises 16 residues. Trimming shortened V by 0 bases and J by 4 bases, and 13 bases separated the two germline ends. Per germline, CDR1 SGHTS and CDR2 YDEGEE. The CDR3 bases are TGTGCCAGCAGCTTGGTGGTACAGGGCGGCACCGGGGAGCTGTTTTTT. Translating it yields CASSLVVQGGTGELFF.

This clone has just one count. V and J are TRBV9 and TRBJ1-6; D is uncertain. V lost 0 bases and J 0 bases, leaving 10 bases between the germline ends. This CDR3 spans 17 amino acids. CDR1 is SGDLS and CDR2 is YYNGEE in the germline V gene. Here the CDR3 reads CASSVGERSSYNSPLHF. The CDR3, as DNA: TGTGCCAGCAGCGTAGGAGAGCGTAGCTCCTATAATTCACCCCTCCACTTT.

The chain's CDR3 is CASQGSGNTIYF. In DNA, the CDR3 is TGCGCCAGCCAGGGATCTGGAAACACCATATATTTT. The gene calls are TRBV5-1 and TRBJ1-3, with D possibly being TRBD1 (5 bases). This CDR3 contains 12 residues. The germline CDR1 and CDR2 sequences are SGHRS and YFSETQ. V was cut by 7 bases and J by 1 base, with 6 bases left in between.

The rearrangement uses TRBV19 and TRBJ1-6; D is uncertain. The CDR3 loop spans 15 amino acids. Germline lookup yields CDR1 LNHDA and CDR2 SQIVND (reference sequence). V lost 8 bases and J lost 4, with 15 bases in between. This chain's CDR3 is CASSTDNRYNSPLHF. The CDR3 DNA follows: TGTGCCAGTTCTACCGACAACCGGTATAATTCACCCCTCCACTTT.

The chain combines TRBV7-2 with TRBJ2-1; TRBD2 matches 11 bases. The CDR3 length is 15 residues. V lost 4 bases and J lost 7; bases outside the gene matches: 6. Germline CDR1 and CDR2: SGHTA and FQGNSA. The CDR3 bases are TGTGCCAGCAGCTCAACTAGCGGGGGTTTTAATGAGCAGTTCTTC. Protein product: CASSSTSGGFNEQFF.

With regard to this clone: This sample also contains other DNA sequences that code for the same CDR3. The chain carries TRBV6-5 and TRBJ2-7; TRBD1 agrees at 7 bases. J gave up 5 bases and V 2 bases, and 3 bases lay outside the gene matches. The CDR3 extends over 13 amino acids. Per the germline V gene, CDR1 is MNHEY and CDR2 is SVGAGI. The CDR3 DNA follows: TGTGCCAGCAGTTACCGACAGGGTAACGAGCAGTACTTC. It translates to CASSYRQGNEQYF.

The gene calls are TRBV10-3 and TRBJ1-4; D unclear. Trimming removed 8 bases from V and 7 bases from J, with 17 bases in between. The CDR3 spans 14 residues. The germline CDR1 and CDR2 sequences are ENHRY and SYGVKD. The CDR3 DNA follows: TGTGCCATCGGAGCAACCGGTTCAATTGAAAAACTGTTTTTT. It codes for CAIGATGSIEKLFF.